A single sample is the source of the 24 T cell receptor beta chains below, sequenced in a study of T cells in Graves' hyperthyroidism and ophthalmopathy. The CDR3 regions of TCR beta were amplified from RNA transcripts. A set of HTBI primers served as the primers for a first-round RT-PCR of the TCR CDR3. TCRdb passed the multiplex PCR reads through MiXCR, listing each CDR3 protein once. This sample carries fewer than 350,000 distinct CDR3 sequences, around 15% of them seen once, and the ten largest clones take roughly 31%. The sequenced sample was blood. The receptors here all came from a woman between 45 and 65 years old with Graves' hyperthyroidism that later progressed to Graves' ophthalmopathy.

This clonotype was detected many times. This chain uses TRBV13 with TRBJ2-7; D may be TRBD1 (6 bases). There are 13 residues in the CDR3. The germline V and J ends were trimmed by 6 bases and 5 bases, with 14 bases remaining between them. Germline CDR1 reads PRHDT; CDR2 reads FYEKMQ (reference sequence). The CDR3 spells CASRSAGVNEQYF. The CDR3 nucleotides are TGTGCCAGCAGATCGGCAGGGGTGAACGAGCAGTACTTC.

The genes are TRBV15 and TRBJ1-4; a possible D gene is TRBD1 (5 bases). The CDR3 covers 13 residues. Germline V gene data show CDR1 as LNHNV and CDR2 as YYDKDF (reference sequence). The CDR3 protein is CVVAGPFNEKLFF. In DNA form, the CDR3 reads TGTGTCGTGGCGGGGCCCTTCAATGAAAAACTGTTTTTT.

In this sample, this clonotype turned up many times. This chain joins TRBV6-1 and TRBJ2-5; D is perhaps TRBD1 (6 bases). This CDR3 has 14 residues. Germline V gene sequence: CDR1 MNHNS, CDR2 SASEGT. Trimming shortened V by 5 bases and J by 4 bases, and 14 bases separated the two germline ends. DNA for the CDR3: TGTGCCAGCAGTACCTTAAGGGGGTTAGAGACCCAGTACTTC. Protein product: CASSTLRGLETQYF.

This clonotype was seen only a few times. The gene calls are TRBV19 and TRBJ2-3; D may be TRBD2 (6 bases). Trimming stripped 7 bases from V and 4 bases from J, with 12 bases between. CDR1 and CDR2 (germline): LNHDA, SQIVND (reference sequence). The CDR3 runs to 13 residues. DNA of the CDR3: TGTGCCAGTACCGAGACGGGGGCAGATACGCAGTATTTT. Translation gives CASTETGADTQYF.

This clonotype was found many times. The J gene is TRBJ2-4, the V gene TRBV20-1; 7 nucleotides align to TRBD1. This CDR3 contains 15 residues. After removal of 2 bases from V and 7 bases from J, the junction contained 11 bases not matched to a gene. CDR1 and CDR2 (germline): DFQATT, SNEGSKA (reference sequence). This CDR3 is CSARLARGGGNIQYF. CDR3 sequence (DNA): TGCAGTGCTAGACTGGCCCGAGGGGGCGGGAACATTCAGTACTTC.

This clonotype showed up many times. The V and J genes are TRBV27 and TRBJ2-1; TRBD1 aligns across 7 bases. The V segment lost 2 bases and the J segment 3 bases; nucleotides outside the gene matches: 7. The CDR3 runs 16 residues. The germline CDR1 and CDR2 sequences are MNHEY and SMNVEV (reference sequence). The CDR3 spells CASSLLGTVDYNEQFF. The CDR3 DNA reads TGTGCCAGCAGTTTACTCGGGACAGTGGACTACAATGAGCAGTTCTTC.

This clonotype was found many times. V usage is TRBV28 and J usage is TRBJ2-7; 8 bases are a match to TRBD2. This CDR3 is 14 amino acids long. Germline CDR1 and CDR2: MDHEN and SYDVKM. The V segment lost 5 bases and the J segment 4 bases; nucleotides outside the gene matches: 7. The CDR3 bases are TGTGCCAGCAGTCCGAGCGGGGGCCTATACGAGCAGTACTTC. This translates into CASSPSGGLYEQYF.

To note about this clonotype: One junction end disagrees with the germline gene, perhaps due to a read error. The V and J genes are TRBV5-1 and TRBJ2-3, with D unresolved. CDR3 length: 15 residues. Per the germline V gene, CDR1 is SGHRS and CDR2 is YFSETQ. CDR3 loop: CASSLVVAAIDTQYF. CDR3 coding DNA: TGTGCCAGCAGCTTGGTGGTGGCGGCCATAGATACGCAGTATTTT.

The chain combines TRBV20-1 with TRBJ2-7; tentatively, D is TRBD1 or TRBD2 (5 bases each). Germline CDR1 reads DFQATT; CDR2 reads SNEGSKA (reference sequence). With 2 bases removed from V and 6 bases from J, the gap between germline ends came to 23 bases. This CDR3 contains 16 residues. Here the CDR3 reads CSARPVGTGGVSEQYF. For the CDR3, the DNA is TGCAGTGCTAGACCCGTCGGGACCGGTGGGGTCAGCGAGCAGTACTTC.

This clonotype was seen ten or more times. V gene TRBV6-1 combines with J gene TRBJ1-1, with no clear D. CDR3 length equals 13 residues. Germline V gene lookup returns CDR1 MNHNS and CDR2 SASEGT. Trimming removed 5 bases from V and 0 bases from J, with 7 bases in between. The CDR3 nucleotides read TGTGCCAGCAGTCCCAGCGTGAACACTGAAGCTTTCTTT. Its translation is CASSPSVNTEAFF.

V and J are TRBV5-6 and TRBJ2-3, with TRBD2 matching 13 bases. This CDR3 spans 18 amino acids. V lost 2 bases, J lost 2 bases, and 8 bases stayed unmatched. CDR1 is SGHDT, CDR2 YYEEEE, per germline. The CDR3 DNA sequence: TGTGCCAGCAGCTTCGGACTAGCGGGAGCGGGGGCCACAGATACGCAGTATTTT. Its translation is CASSFGLAGAGATDTQYF.

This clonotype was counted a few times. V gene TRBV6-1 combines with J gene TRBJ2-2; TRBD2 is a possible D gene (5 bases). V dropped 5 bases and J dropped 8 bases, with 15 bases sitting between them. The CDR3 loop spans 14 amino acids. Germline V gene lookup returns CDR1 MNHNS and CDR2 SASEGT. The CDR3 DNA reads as TGTGCCAGCAGTCCAGGAGACTATCCTGGGGAGCTGTTTTTT. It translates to CASSPGDYPGELFF.

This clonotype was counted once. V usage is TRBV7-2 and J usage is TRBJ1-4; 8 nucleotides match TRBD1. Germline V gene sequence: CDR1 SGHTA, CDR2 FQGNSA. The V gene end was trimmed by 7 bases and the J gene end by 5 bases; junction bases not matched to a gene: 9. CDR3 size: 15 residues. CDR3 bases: TGTGCCAGCACCCTCTCGACAGGGGACAATGAAAAACTGTTTTTT. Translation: CASTLSTGDNEKLFF.

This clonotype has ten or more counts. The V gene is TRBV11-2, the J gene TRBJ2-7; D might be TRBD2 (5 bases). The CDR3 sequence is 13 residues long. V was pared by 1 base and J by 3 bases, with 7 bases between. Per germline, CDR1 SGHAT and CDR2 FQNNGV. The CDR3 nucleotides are TGTGCCAGCAGCTTAGTCCGGGGCTACGAGCAGTACTTC. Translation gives CASSLVRGYEQYF.

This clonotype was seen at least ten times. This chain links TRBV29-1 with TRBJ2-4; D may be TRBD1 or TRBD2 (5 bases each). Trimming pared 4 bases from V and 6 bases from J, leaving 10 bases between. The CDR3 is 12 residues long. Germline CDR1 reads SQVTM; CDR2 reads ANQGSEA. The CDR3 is CSVVVRGNIQYF. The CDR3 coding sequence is TGCAGCGTTGTTGTGAGGGGAAACATTCAGTACTTC.

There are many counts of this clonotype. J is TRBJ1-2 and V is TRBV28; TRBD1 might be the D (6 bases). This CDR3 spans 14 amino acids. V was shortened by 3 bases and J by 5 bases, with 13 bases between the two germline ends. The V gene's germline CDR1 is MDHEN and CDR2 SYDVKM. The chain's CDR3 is CASSFSTGWYGYTF. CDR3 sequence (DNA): TGTGCCAGCAGTTTCTCGACAGGATGGTATGGCTACACCTTC.

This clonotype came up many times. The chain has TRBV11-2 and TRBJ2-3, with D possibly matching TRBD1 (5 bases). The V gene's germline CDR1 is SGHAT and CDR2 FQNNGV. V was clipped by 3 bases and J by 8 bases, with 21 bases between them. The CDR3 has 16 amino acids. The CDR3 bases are TGTGCCAGCAGCTTTATAGGTCCCAGAAGAAGGGGTACGCAGTATTTT. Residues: CASSFIGPRRRGTQYF. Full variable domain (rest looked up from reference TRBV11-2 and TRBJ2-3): EAGVAQSPRYKIIEKRQSVAFWCNPISGHATLYWYQQILGQGPKLLIQFQNNGVVDDSQLPKDRFSAERLKGVDSTLKIQPAKLEDSAVYLCASSFIGPRRRGTQYFGPGTRLTVL.

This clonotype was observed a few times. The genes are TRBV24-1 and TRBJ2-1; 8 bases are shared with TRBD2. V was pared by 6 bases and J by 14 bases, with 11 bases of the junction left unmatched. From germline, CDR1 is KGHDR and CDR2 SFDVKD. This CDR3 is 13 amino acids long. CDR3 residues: CATSQTPGGREFF. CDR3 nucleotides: TGTGCCACCAGTCAAACTCCGGGAGGGCGGGAGTTCTTC.

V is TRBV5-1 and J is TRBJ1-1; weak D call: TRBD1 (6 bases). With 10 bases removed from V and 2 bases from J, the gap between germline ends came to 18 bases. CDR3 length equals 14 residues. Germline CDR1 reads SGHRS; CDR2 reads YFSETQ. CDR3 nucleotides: TGCGCCGCCCGGGGGGACAACGTTAACACTGAAGCTTTCTTT. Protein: CAARGDNVNTEAFF.

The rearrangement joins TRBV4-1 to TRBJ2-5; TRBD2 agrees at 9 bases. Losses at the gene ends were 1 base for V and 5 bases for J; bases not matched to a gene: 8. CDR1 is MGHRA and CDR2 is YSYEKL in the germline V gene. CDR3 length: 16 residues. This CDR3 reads CASSQGAGGIGETQYF. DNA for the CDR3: TGCGCCAGCAGCCAAGGGGCGGGAGGGATAGGGGAGACCCAGTACTTC.

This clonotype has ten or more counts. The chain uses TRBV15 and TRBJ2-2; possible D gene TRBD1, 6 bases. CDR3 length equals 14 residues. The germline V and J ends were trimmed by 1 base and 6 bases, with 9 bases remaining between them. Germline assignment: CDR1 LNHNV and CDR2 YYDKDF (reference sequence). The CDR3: CATSRARGSGELFF. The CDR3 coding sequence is TGTGCCACCAGCAGAGCGAGGGGGTCCGGGGAGCTGTTTTTT. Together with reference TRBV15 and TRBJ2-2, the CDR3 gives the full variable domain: DAMVIQNPRYQVTQFGKPVTLSCSQTLNHNVMYWYQQKSSQAPKLLFHYYDKDFNNEADTPDNFQSRRPNTSFCFLDIRSPGLGDTAMYLCATSRARGSGELFFGEGSRLTVL.

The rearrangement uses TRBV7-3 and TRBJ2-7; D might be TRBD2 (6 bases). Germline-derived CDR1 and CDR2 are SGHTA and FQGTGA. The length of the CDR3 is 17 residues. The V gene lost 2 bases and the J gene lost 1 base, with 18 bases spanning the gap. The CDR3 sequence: CASSLAQVGGRSYEQYF. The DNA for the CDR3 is TGTGCCAGCAGCTTAGCGCAGGTGGGAGGTCGATCCTACGAGCAGTACTTC.

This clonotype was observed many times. The DNA for the CDR3 is TGTGCCAGCAGCCCGGGAGGGAATAATTCACCCCTCCACTTT. This encodes CASSPGGNNSPLHF. This rearrangement joins TRBV11-2 to TRBJ1-6; D remains unclear. Germline values: CDR1 SGHAT, CDR2 FQNNGV. Trimming stripped 5 bases from V and 5 bases from J, with 10 bases between. The CDR3 is 14 amino acids.

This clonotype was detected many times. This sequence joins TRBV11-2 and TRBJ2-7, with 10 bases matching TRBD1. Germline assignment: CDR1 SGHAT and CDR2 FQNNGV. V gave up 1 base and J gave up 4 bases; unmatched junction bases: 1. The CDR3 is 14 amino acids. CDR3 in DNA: TGTGCCAGCAGCTTAGGGACAGGGGGGTACGAGCAGTACTTC. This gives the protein CASSLGTGGYEQYF.